This TCR beta chain was recovered during a study of CD8+CD57+ T cells in acquired aplastic anemia. On the study more broadly: Sorted CD4+ plus CD8+ cells gave DNA averaging about 3 ug.

Profiles of TCR beta VDJ and CDR3 were generated from a genomic DNA template. TCRdb re-called the reads with MiXCR, one entry per CDR3 protein. Of about 180,000 distinct CDR3 sequences in the sample, about 50% are singletons; the top ten hold 13%. Individuals selected for sequencing had exhibited CD8+CD57+ cell expansion on flow cytometry. Severe acquired aplastic anemia was present in all patients. This clonotype was seen once. The clonotype comes from a human donor with aplastic anemia. Material for sequencing was sorted CD4+, CD8+, or CD8+CD57+ T cells (not recorded which) from PBMCs.

CDR3 nucleotide sequence: TGTGCCAGTAGTAGCCTACTCGGACTAGCGGGGGGGGTTACGCAGTATTTT. It yields the protein CASSSLLGLAGGVTQYF. V and J are TRBV4-2 and TRBJ2-3, with 15 bases that match TRBD2. Germline CDR1 reads LGHNA; CDR2 reads YNFKEQ. The CDR3 loop spans 17 amino acids. V trimming: 9 bases; J trimming: 8 bases; junction bases outside the gene matches: 15.